The clone carrying this T cell receptor (beta chain) was counted a single time. Antigen specificity is unknown. 60 Vbeta and 13 Jbeta primers were used in PCR. Sequencing used immunoSEQ multiplex PCR; TCRdb keeps in-frame clones, though not all of them. The table shows about 130,000 clones, with 85% to 90% occurring only once. The record originates from a study of cytomegalovirus exposure and HLA in healthy donors. Study results and caveats: Several of the most significant clusters appeared linked to common viral pathogens, based on a later analysis. Indistinguishability led to the exclusion of some V segments, TRBV6-2 and TRBV6-3 included.

Germline V gene lookup returns CDR1 ENHRY and CDR2 SYGVKD. The CDR3 has 18 residues. The V gene end was trimmed by 6 bases and the J gene end by 0 bases; junction bases not matched to a gene: 11. The sequencing sample was made of PBMCs. This sequence originates from a woman aged 25 to 39 in good health and CMV-seropositive. The chain recombines TRBV10-3 with TRBJ2-6; TRBD2 matches at 7 bases. The CDR3 reads CAISLTSPRSSGANVLTF. DNA for the CDR3: TGTGCCATCAGCCTGACTAGCCCTCGTAGCTCTGGGGCCAACGTCCTGACTTTC.